This T cell receptor (beta chain) was documented in a study of blood T cell repertoires in COVID-19. On the study more broadly: Whether acute or convalescent, the COVID-19 samples came from the United States, Italy and Spain. PBMCs, B-cell-depleted T cells, or T cells provided the cDNA or gDNA that made up the material.

In regard to this clone: Other DNA sequences in this specimen translate into the identical CDR3.

In the original analysis: Reference gene primers were amplified, and this amplification served to estimate nucleated cell counts. Clones were sequenced by immunoSEQ multiplex PCR, and TCRdb holds only the in-frame ones, with some missing. V and J calls and clone size are as listed in that table; D and trimming were resolved from the DNA. The table has roughly 200,000 clones, about 83% seen once. V lost 0 bases and J 3 bases, leaving 4 bases between the germline ends. Germline assignment: CDR1 LNHNV and CDR2 YYDKDF (reference sequence). The CDR3 extends over 13 amino acids. The TCR sequence derives from a woman aged 25 to 45 with COVID-19, enrolled during active disease. The genes are TRBV15 and TRBJ2-3, with D unresolved. Input material: peripheral blood. The CDR3 region has the DNA TGTGCCACCAGCAGAGATCGGACAGATACGCAGTATTTT. Its protein is CATSRDRTDTQYF.